This entry lists 3 T cell receptor beta chains sequenced from one sample in a study of cytotoxic CD8 clonotypes in ibrutinib-treated CLL. The repertoire was sequenced with immunoSEQ multiplex PCR; TCRdb's copy has only in-frame clones and lacks some. The sample lists roughly 300,000 clones, 76% occurring once. This material consisted of PBMCs, taken at disease progression, from a patient treated with ibrutinib. The receptors were sampled from a human donor with chronic lymphocytic leukemia.

The rearrangement links TRBV10-2 to TRBJ2-6; 7 bases fit TRBD1. J lost 1 base, V lost 6 bases, and 0 bases had no gene match. In germline, CDR1 is WSHSY, CDR2 SAAADI. The CDR3 spans 14 residues. CDR3 DNA sequence: TGCGCCAGCAGGGGACAGTCTGGGGCCAACGTCCTGACTTTC. Protein sequence: CASRGQSGANVLTF.

The rearrangement uses TRBV11-2 and TRBJ2-7; D is unresolved. The CDR3 length is 16 residues. CDR1 and CDR2 from the germline V gene are SGHAT and FQNNGV. V lost 4 bases, J lost 3 bases, and 19 bases lay in between. The CDR3 region has the DNA TGTGCCAGCAGCTCTATGGGAAGGACGATGGACTACGAGCAGTACTTC. Its translation is CASSSMGRTMDYEQYF.

CDR3 in DNA: TGTGCCAGCTCACCTCTAGCGGGGGCCTACAATGAGCAGTTCTTC. As protein: CASSPLAGAYNEQFF. This chain joins TRBV18 and TRBJ2-1, with 10 bases fitting TRBD2. The CDR3 spans 15 residues. Germline V CDR1 and CDR2: KGHSH, LQKENI. The junction had 1 base not matched to a gene; V was cut back by 3 bases and J by 2 bases.